This T cell receptor (beta chain) was identified during a study of blood T cell repertoires in COVID-19. As for the study in general: The samples span acute and convalescent COVID-19 from the United States, Italy and Spain. Nucleic acid was either cDNA or gDNA, and it came from T cells, B-cell-depleted T cells, or PBMCs.

Study processing details: Reference gene primer amplification yielded estimated nucleated cell counts. Here immunoSEQ multiplex PCR was the method, and the copy in TCRdb shows in-frame clones only, minus some. The V and J calls and clone size are taken from that table; D and trimming were inferred from the DNA. The repertoire consists of about 63,000 clones, with less than 80% occurring once and the leading ten covering more than 25%. Sequenced input: peripheral blood. This sequence originates from a human donor in a cohort sampled during active COVID-19.

CDR3 in amino acids: CATSDGRASGRAGLFF. For the CDR3, the DNA is TGTGCCACCAGTGATGGCCGGGCTAGCGGGAGGGCCGGCCTGTTCTTC. The rearrangement joins TRBV24-1 to TRBJ2-1, with 12 bases that match TRBD2. V lost 3 bases to trimming and J lost 15 bases; unmatched junction nucleotides: 14. The CDR3 has 16 residues. Germline values: CDR1 KGHDR, CDR2 SFDVKD.